Following are 11 T cell receptor beta chains from one sample sequenced in a study of spatial heterogeneity in lung cancer. Time point reported: sample taken at primary tumor resection. Unsorted whole RNA of tumor, nontumor lung or frozen PBMC was sequenced. TCRdb used MiXCR to reprocess the 5' RACE reads, holding one entry per CDR3 protein. The sample records about 85,000 distinct CDR3 sequences, about 20% being singletons. The sample consisted of PBMCs, taken at surgery. The receptors here all came from a male donor with early-stage non-small cell lung cancer.

This clonotype has just a few counts. The chain joins TRBV12-3 or TRBV12-4 to TRBJ2-7; no clear D. V was clipped by 4 bases and J by 2 bases, with 9 bases between them. CDR3 length: 13 residues. The CDR3 sequence is CASSSDTTYEQYF. The CDR3 DNA is TGTGCCAGCAGTTCCGACACAACCTACGAGCAGTACTTC.

This clonotype was counted only a few times. The V gene is TRBV30, the J gene TRBJ1-2; the D gene is possibly TRBD1 (5 bases). The CDR3 consists of 12 residues. Per germline, CDR1 GTSNPN and CDR2 SVGIG (reference sequence). V was clipped by 2 bases and J by 5 bases, with 9 bases between them. The CDR3: CAWSKGSYGYTF. In DNA, the CDR3 is TGTGCCTGGAGTAAGGGGAGTTATGGCTACACCTTC.

This clonotype has a handful of counts. The chain uses TRBV2 and TRBJ1-1; D possibly corresponds to TRBD1 (5 bases). This CDR3 contains 14 residues. Trimming took 5 bases from V and 1 from J, leaving 11 bases between them. Germline V gives CDR1 SNHLY, CDR2 FYNNEI. CDR3 bases: TGTGCCAGCAGTAGGCTAACAGGGAACACTGAAGCTTTCTTT. Translating it yields CASSRLTGNTEAFF.

This clonotype was observed a handful of times. V gene TRBV7-2 combines with J gene TRBJ2-3; 15 bases agree with TRBD2. Germline CDR1 and CDR2: SGHTA and FQGNSA. Trimming cost V 5 bases and J 3 bases; bases outside gene matches: 3. The CDR3 sequence is 16 residues long. The CDR3 coding sequence is TGTGCCAGCAGCGCGGGACTAGCGGGGGGAACAGATACGCAGTATTTT. Protein: CASSAGLAGGTDTQYF.

This clonotype was picked up a small number of times. This chain links TRBV24-1 with TRBJ2-5; 9 nucleotides align to TRBD1. Germline assignment: CDR1 KGHDR and CDR2 SFDVKD. Trimming cost V 2 bases and J 5 bases; bases outside gene matches: 5. The CDR3 length is 15 residues. CDR3 in amino acids: CATSDSGTGQETQYF. The CDR3 DNA follows: TGTGCCACCAGTGATTCCGGGACAGGGCAGGAGACCCAGTACTTC.

The J gene is TRBJ1-5, the V gene TRBV29-1; D remains unclear. This CDR3 has 13 amino acids. Germline V gives CDR1 SQVTM, CDR2 ANQGSEA. V gave up 4 bases and J gave up 5 bases, with 12 bases separating them. The CDR3 DNA follows: TGCAGCGTTGTTTGGAGGGTAGATCAGCCCCAGCATTTT. It translates to CSVVWRVDQPQHF.

The genes are TRBV5-1 and TRBJ2-3, with 9 bases fitting TRBD2. Trimming took 2 bases from V and 6 from J; bases not matched to a gene: 7. CDR1 is SGHRS, CDR2 YFSETQ, per germline. There are 15 residues in the CDR3. Here the CDR3 reads CASSLSSGGPDTQYF. CDR3 in DNA: TGCGCCAGCAGCTTATCCAGCGGGGGGCCGGATACGCAGTATTTT.

In this sample, this clonotype turned up a few times. The germline gene is not matched at one end of the junction; a read error may be the cause. The chain combines TRBV2 with TRBJ1-6; possibly TRBD1 for D (6 bases). In germline, CDR1 is SNHLY, CDR2 FYNNEI. The CDR3 totals 15 residues. CDR3 protein: CASSAMPGTNSPLHF. CDR3 coding DNA: TGCGCCAGCAGTGCGATGCCAGGGACAAATTCACCCCTCCACTTT.

In its sample, this clonotype was seen many times. The V call is TRBV5-6, the J call TRBJ1-5, with D unclear. This CDR3 has 13 amino acids. Germline loops: CDR1 SGHDT, CDR2 YYEEEE. V was cut by 1 base and J by 7 bases, with 9 bases left in between. The CDR3 here is CASSLFEGQPQHF. CDR3 DNA: TGTGCCAGCAGCTTGTTCGAGGGACAGCCCCAGCATTTT.

Comments on this clonotype: The germline gene is not matched at one end of the junction; a read error may be the cause. V usage is TRBV20-1 and J usage is TRBJ1-1; D possibly corresponds to TRBD1 (5 bases). The CDR3 spans 13 residues. Germline values: CDR1 DFQATT, CDR2 SNEGSKA (reference sequence). The CDR3 reads CSARAGGNTEAFF. The CDR3 DNA sequence: TGCAGTGCCAGAGCGGGGGGGAACACTGAAGCTTTCTTT.

This clonotype was seen only a few times. This chain joins TRBV29-1 and TRBJ2-3, with TRBD2 as a possible D gene (5 bases). Germline assignment: CDR1 SQVTM and CDR2 ANQGSEA. Trimming stripped 5 bases from V and 6 bases from J, with 15 bases between. The CDR3 runs to 13 residues. CDR3 residues: CSVRGESADTQYF. CDR3 in DNA: TGCAGCGTTCGGGGAGAAAGTGCGGATACGCAGTATTTT.